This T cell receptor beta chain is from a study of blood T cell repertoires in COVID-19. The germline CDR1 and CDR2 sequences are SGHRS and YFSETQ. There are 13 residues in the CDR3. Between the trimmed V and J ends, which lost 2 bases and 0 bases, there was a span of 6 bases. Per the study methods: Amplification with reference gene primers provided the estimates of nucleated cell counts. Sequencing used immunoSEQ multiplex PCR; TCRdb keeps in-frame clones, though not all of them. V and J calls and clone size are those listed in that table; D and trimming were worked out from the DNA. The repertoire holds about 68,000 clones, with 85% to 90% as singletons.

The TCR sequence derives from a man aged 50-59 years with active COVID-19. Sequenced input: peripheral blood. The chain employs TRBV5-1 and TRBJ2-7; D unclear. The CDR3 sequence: CASSFGLSYEQYF. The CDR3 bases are TGCGCCAGCAGCTTTGGGCTCTCCTACGAGCAGTACTTC.